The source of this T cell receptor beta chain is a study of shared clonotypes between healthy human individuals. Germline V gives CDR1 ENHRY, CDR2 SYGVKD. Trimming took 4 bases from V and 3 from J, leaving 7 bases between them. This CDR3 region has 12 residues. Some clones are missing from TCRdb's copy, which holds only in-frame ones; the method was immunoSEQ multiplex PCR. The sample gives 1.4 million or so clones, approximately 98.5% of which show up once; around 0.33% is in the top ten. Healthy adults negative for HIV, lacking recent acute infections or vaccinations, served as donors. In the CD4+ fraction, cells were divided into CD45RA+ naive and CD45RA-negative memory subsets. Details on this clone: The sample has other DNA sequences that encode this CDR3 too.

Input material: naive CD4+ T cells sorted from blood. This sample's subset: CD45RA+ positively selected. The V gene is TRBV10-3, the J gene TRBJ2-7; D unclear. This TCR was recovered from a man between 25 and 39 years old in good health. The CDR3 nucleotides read TGTGCCATCAGTGGGACGGACTACGAGCAGTACTTC. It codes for CAISGTDYEQYF.